The TCR beta chain described here comes from a study of control samples from healthy donors and cancer patients. Repertoires were generated with immunoSEQ multiplex PCR, while TCRdb's copy carries only in-frame clones and drops some. The top ten clones hold around 8.2% of a sample with about 140,000 clones, about 88% of them seen once. CDR1 and CDR2 from the germline V gene are MDHEN and SYDVKM. V lost 5 bases to trimming and J lost 0 bases, with 11 bases between them. This CDR3 has 15 amino acids. The chain has TRBV28 and TRBJ2-1, with unresolved D. Specimen: blood. The source is a woman between 25 and 40 years old in good health. CDR3 sequence reads: CASSLSLSSYNEQFF. CDR3 nucleotide sequence: TGTGCCAGCAGTCTTAGCCTTAGCTCCTACAATGAGCAGTTCTTC.